The rows below give T cell receptor beta chains drawn from one sample of a study of T cells in Graves' hyperthyroidism and ophthalmopathy. TCRdb processed the multiplex PCR reads anew with MiXCR; each CDR3 protein has one entry. This sample has 400,000 to 600,000 distinct CDR3 sequences; around 20% occur once, and the top ten carry 26%. Sequencing was performed on blood. The receptor set was obtained from a young man with Graves' hyperthyroidism. Both conserved end residues are trimmed from each CDR3.

CDR3 protein	V gene	J gene
ASRRTGAGELF	TRBV6-5	TRBJ2-2
ASTTKGNTIY	TRBV28	TRBJ1-3
ASSEEGEGRYGNTIY	TRBV6-1	TRBJ1-3
ASSGYRANYGYT	TRBV2	TRBJ1-2
ASRFFGTVFSSYEQY	TRBV6-4	TRBJ2-7
ASSEYAGGQETQY	TRBV6-1	TRBJ2-5
ASSPGGETKY	TRBV11-2	TRBJ2-5
ASTGGAHEQY	TRBV27	TRBJ2-7
ASSPQIGQGGQPQH	TRBV28	TRBJ1-5
ASSAPGQGDYGYT	TRBV6-1	TRBJ1-2
ASSRRAGGRETQY	TRBV28	TRBJ2-5
ATSSRSYGYT	TRBV15	TRBJ1-2
ASRPGQGTSGNTIY	TRBV19	TRBJ1-3
ASSLVRATGELF	TRBV12-3/TRBV12-4	TRBJ2-2